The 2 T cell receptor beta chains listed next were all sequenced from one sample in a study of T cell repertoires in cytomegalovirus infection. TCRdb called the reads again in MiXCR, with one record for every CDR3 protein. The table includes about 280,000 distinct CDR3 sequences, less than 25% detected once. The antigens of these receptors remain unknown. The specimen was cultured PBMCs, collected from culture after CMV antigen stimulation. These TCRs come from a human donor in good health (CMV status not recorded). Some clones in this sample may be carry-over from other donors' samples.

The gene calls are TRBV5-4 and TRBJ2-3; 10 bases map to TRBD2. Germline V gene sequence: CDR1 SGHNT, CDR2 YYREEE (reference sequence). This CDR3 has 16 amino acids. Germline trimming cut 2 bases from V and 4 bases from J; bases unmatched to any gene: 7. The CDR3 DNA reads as TGTGCCAGCAGCTTAGCGGGAGGGGCTCGCTCAGATACGCAGTATTTT. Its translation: CASSLAGGARSDTQYF.

In nucleotides, the CDR3 is TGTGCCAGCAGTTTATCGAGGAGCGGCTCCTACGAGCAGTACTTC. This encodes CASSLSRSGSYEQYF. The chain carries TRBV27 and TRBJ2-7; a possible D gene is TRBD2 (5 bases). The CDR3 is 15 residues long. Trimming left V 0 bases short and J 0 bases short, with 9 bases between. CDR1 is MNHEY, CDR2 SMNVEV, per germline (reference sequence).